These 5 T cell receptor beta chains were all obtained from the same sample, sequenced in a study of CD8+ T cells in alopecia areata (dated by TCRdb to 2016 to 2018). The intended sense of this specimen's time point label: about 5 months on oral tofacitinib. Per the publication, the treatment or condition label means: oral pan-JAK inhibitor, 5-10 mg twice daily. The library was obtained by the immunoSEQ multiplex PCR assay. RNA was extracted from all samples and reverse transcribed into cDNA, which served as template for TCR sequencing. Sourced from immuneACCESS, this table was stored by TCRdb with only in-frame sequences that have V and J called. A share of the clones is absent; for the studies checked, an unresolved V gene accounts for under half, and the remainder has no known explanation. In this sample the table shows 270,000 or so clones, roughly 50% of which occur a single time. The leading ten clones occupy about 1.8% of the sample.

Material: CD4+ T cells sorted from blood, obtained at week 24, from a patient treated with tofacitinib. The receptor set was obtained from a human donor with alopecia areata.

V and J are TRBV7-6 and TRBJ1-1; D gene unclear. This CDR3 region has 15 residues. Germline values: CDR1 SGHVS, CDR2 FNYEAQ. The V gene lost 2 bases and the J gene lost 3 bases, with 13 bases spanning the gap. The CDR3 DNA is TGTGCCAGCAGCTTAAAAGCAGGAAGGGACACTGAAGCTTTCTTT. This encodes CASSLKAGRDTEAFF.

J is TRBJ1-6 and V is TRBV19; D perhaps matches TRBD1 (5 bases). Germline V CDR1 and CDR2: LNHDA, SQIVND (reference sequence). CDR3 length: 15 residues. Deletions cut 3 bases from V and 8 bases from J, with 14 bases between. CDR3 nucleotide sequence: TGTGCCAGTAGTATGTACCGCGAGGGGCATTCACCCCTCCACTTT. Residues: CASSMYREGHSPLHF.

This clone occurred a few times. The chain recombines TRBV10-3 with TRBJ2-2; tentative D call: TRBD1 (6 bases). Germline values: CDR1 ENHRY, CDR2 SYGVKD. V was trimmed by 2 bases and J by 1 base, leaving 14 bases between them. This CDR3 has 17 amino acids. The DNA for the CDR3 is TGTGCCATCAGTGAGCCTACAGGGCCGGGGAACACCGGGGAGCTGTTTTTT. It is translated as CAISEPTGPGNTGELFF.

CDR3 loop: CASSLTRTGGNSPLHF. The DNA for the CDR3 is TGCGCCAGCAGCCTTACTCGGACAGGGGGCAATTCACCCCTCCACTTT. This rearrangement joins TRBV5-1 to TRBJ1-6; the match to TRBD1 covers 11 bases. From germline, CDR1 is SGHRS and CDR2 YFSETQ. The V and J ends lost 4 bases and 7 bases, in that order; junction bases with no gene match: 7. This CDR3 spans 16 amino acids.

V and J are TRBV4-2 and TRBJ2-3, with 8 bases fitting TRBD1. The trim removed 3 bases at V and 6 bases at J, leaving 5 bases unmatched. This CDR3 is built from 14 residues. Germline V gene lookup returns CDR1 LGHNA and CDR2 YNFKEQ. CDR3 residues: CASSQAGQEDTQYF. CDR3 DNA sequence: TGTGCCAGCAGCCAGGCGGGACAGGAGGATACGCAGTATTTT.